These T cell receptor beta chains were read from a single sample in a study of blood T cell repertoires in COVID-19. Clones were sequenced by immunoSEQ multiplex PCR, and TCRdb holds only the in-frame ones, with some missing. The sample records more than 55,000 clones, 70% to 90% being singletons. Sequencing was performed on peripheral blood. The receptors here all came from a man aged 50 to 59 with active COVID-19. Each CDR3 is given with its conserved first and last residue. A D gene is named only where the DNA matches it firmly. Size values are once, few and many counts, or a class for expanded clones, and some rows have none.

cdr3_length j_call clone_size d_call v_call cdr3_nt cdr3_aa
11 TRBJ1-1 - - TRBV29-1 TGCAGCACCCGGGACATCACTGAAGCTTTCTTT CSTRDITEAFF
18 TRBJ1-6 - TRBD1 TRBV15 TGTGCCACCAGCAGAGATCGGGGGACAGGGGGCGGTAATTCACCCCTCCACTTT CATSRDRGTGGGNSPLHF
15 TRBJ1-5 - TRBD1 TRBV2 TGTGCCAGCAGTTTGACAGGGGGGCACGATCAGCCCCAGCATTTT CASSLTGGHDQPQHF
18 TRBJ2-1 - TRBD2 TRBV4-3 TGCGCCAGCAGCCAAGAATGGGACAGGCTAGCGGGAGCCAATGAGCAGTTCTTC CASSQEWDRLAGANEQFF
15 TRBJ2-1 - TRBD2 TRBV7-2 TGTGCCAGCAGGATCGGGCTAGCGGGAGAGTATGAGCAGTTCTTC CASRIGLAGEYEQFF
16 TRBJ2-1 - TRBD2 TRBV5-6 TGTGCCAGCAGCAACATTACTAGCGGGAATTACAATGAGCAGTTCTTC CASSNITSGNYNEQFF
17 TRBJ2-2 - TRBD2 TRBV19 TGTGCCAGTAGTATAGAGGGACTAGCGGGCCGGGGCGGGGAGCTGTTTTTT CASSIEGLAGRGGELFF
15 TRBJ1-1 - - TRBV4-2 TGTGCCAGCAGCCAAGGGCCCGGCGGGAACACTGAAGCTTTCTTT CASSQGPGGNTEAFF
14 TRBJ1-5 - - TRBV2 TGTGCCAGCAGTGACATCAATAGCAATCAGCCCCAGCATTTT CASSDINSNQPQHF
14 TRBJ2-3 - - TRBV7-3 TGTGCCAGCTCCATGGCTAGTTATGCAGATACGCAGTATTTT CASSMASYADTQYF
12 TRBJ1-1 - TRBD1 TRBV5-1 TGCGCCAGCAGTCAAGACAGGGGTGAAGCTTTCTTT CASSQDRGEAFF
15 TRBJ1-6 - - TRBV9 TGTGCCAGCAGCGTAGGTCCCGGCTATAATTCACCCCTCCACTTT CASSVGPGYNSPLHF
14 TRBJ2-7 - - TRBV2 TGTGCCAGCAGTGAACAGGGGCCCTCCTACGAGCAGTACTTC CASSEQGPSYEQYF
20 TRBJ2-6 - TRBD1 TRBV4-1 TGCGCCAGCAGCCAAGAACCCTACGCAGGGGGCAGCTCTGGGGCCAACGTCCTGACTTTC CASSQEPYAGGSSGANVLTF
13 TRBJ1-1 - TRBD1 TRBV5-3 TGTGCCAGAAGGCATACAGGGGACACTGAAGCTTTCTTT CARRHTGDTEAFF
19 TRBJ2-5 many TRBD2 TRBV9 TGTGCCAGCAGCACGGGACTAGCGGGGGGCATAGGGCTACAAGAGACCCAGTACTTC CASSTGLAGGIGLQETQYF
17 TRBJ2-2 - TRBD2 TRBV9 TGTGCCAGCAGCCCGGGACTAGCGGGAGGGAACACCGGGGAGCTGTTTTTT CASSPGLAGGNTGELFF
14 TRBJ2-1 - - TRBV29-1 TGCAGCGTTGGAAACCGGGCAGGGGCCAATGAGCAGTTCTTC CSVGNRAGANEQFF
15 TRBJ2-5 - TRBD2 TRBV19 TGTGCCAGTAGTAAGGGGACTAGCGCTGGAGAGACCCAGTACTTC CASSKGTSAGETQYF
15 TRBJ2-5 - TRBD2 TRBV5-1 TGCGCCAGCAGCTTGCCAGCGGGGAACCAAGAGACCCAGTACTTC CASSLPAGNQETQYF
13 TRBJ1-5 - TRBD1 TRBV6-5 TGTGCCGGCAGCCGGACAGGCCACGAGCCCCAGCATTTT CAGSRTGHEPQHF
13 TRBJ2-1 few - TRBV18 TGTGCCAGCTCACCAAGCGTGGCGAATGAGCAGTTCTTC CASSPSVANEQFF
14 TRBJ1-3 - - TRBV15 TGTGCCACCAGCAGGTACCTAGAAGGAAACACCATATATTTT CATSRYLEGNTIYF
16 TRBJ2-3 once TRBD2 TRBV5-1 TGCGCCAGCAGCTTGGGACTAGCGGAAAGCACAGATACGCAGTATTTT CASSLGLAESTDTQYF
18 TRBJ2-7 few TRBD2 TRBV28 TGTGCCAGCAGTTTCAGAGGACCTATAGCGGGTCTAACCTACGAGCAGTACTTC CASSFRGPIAGLTYEQYF
13 TRBJ2-5 once - TRBV10-1 TGCGCCAGCATTAAGGGGGAACAAGAGACCCAGTACTTC CASIKGEQETQYF
22 TRBJ2-1 - - TRBV28 TGTGCCAGCACCCGACGGCCCCCCTTAGTAGGGGGTATCAATGAGGGACACAATGAGCAGTTCTTC CASTRRPPLVGGINEGHNEQFF
15 TRBJ1-1 - TRBD1 TRBV19 TGTGCCAGTAGTACCGGACAGGGGCCAATTACTGAAGCTTTCTTT CASSTGQGPITEAFF
14 TRBJ2-5 - - TRBV9 TGTGCCAGCAGCGACGACCGGGGGACGGGGACCCAGTACTTC CASSDDRGTGTQYF
17 TRBJ2-1 - - TRBV7-2 TGTGCCAGCAGCTTAGTATTGGGGGAGGGGGTCTCCAATGAGCAGTTCTTC CASSLVLGEGVSNEQFF
13 TRBJ1-2 once TRBD1 TRBV14 TGTGCCAGCAGCCGGGACAGTCGGATGGGCTACACCTTC CASSRDSRMGYTF
11 TRBJ2-7 - - TRBV12-3/TRBV12-4 TGTGCCAGCAGCCAAAAATACGAGCAGTACTTC CASSQKYEQYF
21 TRBJ2-1 once TRBD2 TRBV15 TGTGCCACCAGCAGAGACAACCCGGGACTAGCTGTGCTTAGCTCCTACAATGAGCAGTTCTTC CATSRDNPGLAVLSSYNEQFF
13 TRBJ1-1 - TRBD1 TRBV19 TGTGCCAGTATGTGGACAGGGAACACTGAAGCTTTCTTT CASMWTGNTEAFF
12 TRBJ2-7 - - TRBV5-1 TGCGCCAGCAGCTTCGGCGGATACGAGCAGTACTTC CASSFGGYEQYF
15 TRBJ2-5 - TRBD2 TRBV7-8 TGTGCCAGCAGCCCGGGACCACAGCGGGGAGAGACCCAGTACTTC CASSPGPQRGETQYF
14 TRBJ1-5 - - TRBV7-2 TGTGCCAGCAGCTTAAATATGGGCAGTTCGCCCCAGCATTTT CASSLNMGSSPQHF